These 2 T cell receptor beta chains came from one sample sequenced in a study of human T cells and chemical hapten exposure. Time point indicated: patch test 2, 6 weeks after DPC sensitization. Stated treatment: therapeutic diphenylcyclopropenone sensitization with weekly scalp DPC. TCRdb reanalysed the RACE reads using MiXCR and keeps one entry per CDR3 protein. There are more than 60,000 distinct CDR3 sequences in the sample; 9% to 12% occur only once, and about 6.6% lies in the top ten. This material consisted of whole blood, taken in connection with sensitization to the hapten diphenylcyclopropenone (DPC). Receptors originate from a woman aged 50 to 60 with alopecia areata. Some clones in this sample may be carry-over from other donors' samples.

This clonotype was counted ten times or more. The chain employs TRBV19 and TRBJ2-6; TRBD1 matches at 7 bases. Germline trimming cut 8 bases from V and 0 bases from J; bases unmatched to any gene: 7. Germline V CDR1 and CDR2: LNHDA, SQIVND (reference sequence). The CDR3 extends over 16 amino acids. The CDR3 DNA reads TGTGCCAGTCAGACAGGGACGTACTCTGGGGCCAACGTCCTGACTTTC. It encodes CASQTGTYSGANVLTF.

In its sample, this clonotype was seen many times. The rearrangement joins TRBV11-2 to TRBJ2-1; the match to TRBD2 covers 9 bases. This CDR3 comprises 16 residues. From germline, CDR1 is SGHAT and CDR2 FQNNGV. The ends lost 5 bases at V and 7 bases at J; junction bases unmatched: 12. This chain's CDR3 is CASSPLRGRVGNEQFF. CDR3 coding DNA: TGTGCCAGCAGCCCGCTGCGCGGGAGGGTCGGTAATGAGCAGTTCTTC.